This T cell receptor beta chain was obtained from a study of TIL therapy for anti-PD-1-resistant metastatic lung cancer. Study-level background: Tumor harvest preceded PD-1/PD-L1 blockade, followed by nivolumab treatment. Median tumor PD-L1 proportion score was about 6%.

The immunoSEQ assay was v3. Libraries were prepared by immunoSEQ multiplex PCR; TCRdb keeps only in-frame clonotypes and omits some of them. The sample shows under 15,000 clones, 80% of them seen only once. The CDR3 runs to 18 residues. Trimming removed 5 bases from V and 0 bases from J; junction bases left unmatched: 12. Germline V gene data show CDR1 as LNHDA and CDR2 as SQIVND (reference sequence). This clone was detected a few times. Stated time point: pre-treatment sample, taken before nivolumab and TIL therapy. The rearrangement links TRBV19 to TRBJ2-3; 9 bases are shared with TRBD2. This TCR came from a person between 30 and 79 years old with non-small cell lung cancer. Sample: blood, taken at baseline. The CDR3 nucleotides are TGTGCCAGTAGTCCGCGACTAGCGGAACTACGGAGCACAGATACGCAGTATTTT. Protein sequence: CASSPRLAELRSTDTQYF.